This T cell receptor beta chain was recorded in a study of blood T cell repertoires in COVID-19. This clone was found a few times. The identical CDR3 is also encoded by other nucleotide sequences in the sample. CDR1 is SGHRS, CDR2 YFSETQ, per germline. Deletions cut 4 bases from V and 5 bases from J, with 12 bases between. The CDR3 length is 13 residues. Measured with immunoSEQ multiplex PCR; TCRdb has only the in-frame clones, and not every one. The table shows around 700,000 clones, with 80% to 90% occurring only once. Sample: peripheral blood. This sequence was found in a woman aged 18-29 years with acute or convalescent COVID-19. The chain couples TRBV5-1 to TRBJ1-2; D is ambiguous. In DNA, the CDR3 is TGCGCCAGCAGCCTGACTGAGACTTATGGCTACACCTTC. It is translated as CASSLTETYGYTF.